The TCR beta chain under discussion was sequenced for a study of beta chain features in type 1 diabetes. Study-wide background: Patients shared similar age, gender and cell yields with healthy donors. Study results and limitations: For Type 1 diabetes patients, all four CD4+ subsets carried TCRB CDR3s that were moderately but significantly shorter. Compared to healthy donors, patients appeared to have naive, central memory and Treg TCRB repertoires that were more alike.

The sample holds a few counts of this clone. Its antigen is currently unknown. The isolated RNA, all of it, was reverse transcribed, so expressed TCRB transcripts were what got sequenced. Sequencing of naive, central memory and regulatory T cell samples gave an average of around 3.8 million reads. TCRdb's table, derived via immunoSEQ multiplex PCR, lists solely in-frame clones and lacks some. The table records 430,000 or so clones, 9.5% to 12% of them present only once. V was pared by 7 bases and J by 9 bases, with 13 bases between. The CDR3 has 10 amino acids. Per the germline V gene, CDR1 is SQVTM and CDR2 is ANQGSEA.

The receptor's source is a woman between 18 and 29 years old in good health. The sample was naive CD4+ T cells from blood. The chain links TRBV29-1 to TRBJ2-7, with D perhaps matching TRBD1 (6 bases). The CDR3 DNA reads TGCAGCGCCAAGGGGGAAGCGCAGTACTTC. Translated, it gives CSAKGEAQYF.